This is a list of T cell receptor beta chains from one sample in a study of T cell responses to AZD1222 COVID-19 vaccine. Using immunoSEQ multiplex PCR, the repertoire was profiled, and TCRdb retains in-frame clones only, with some absent. The sample contains about 130,000 clones, about nine tenths of which appear only once. This specimen was peripheral blood, taken 28 days after the second AZD1222 dose. These receptors came from an adult who received the AZD1222 COVID-19 vaccine. Both conserved end residues are part of each CDR3. Each record gives: clone size, V gene, D gene, J gene, CDR3 DNA, CDR3 protein. The D gene is left open where the match is weak. Not all rows give a size; the values are once, few, many and, for expanded clones, a class.

.	TRBV28	.	TRBJ2-5	TGTGCCAGCAGCCCCGATGTGGGGACCCAGTACTTC	CASSPDVGTQYF
once	TRBV3-1/TRBV3-2	.	TRBJ2-1	TGTGCCAGCAGCCAAGATCGACAGATTCTGTACAATGAGCAGTTCTTC	CASSQDRQILYNEQFF
.	TRBV6-1	.	TRBJ1-1	TGTGCCAGCAGTGAAGCGCTAGGGAGGAGGGGGTTGGACACTGAAGCTTTCTTT	CASSEALGRRGLDTEAFF
.	TRBV7-9	.	TRBJ1-3	TGTGCCAGCAGCTCGACATTCTCTGGAAACACCATATATTTT	CASSSTFSGNTIYF
.	TRBV5-1	.	TRBJ2-5	TGCGCCAGCAGCTTGTATAGTGTAGAAGCGGAGGAGACCCAGTACTTC	CASSLYSVEAEETQYF
.	TRBV18	.	TRBJ2-1	TGTGCCAGCTCACCAGCAGGGGTCAGCTCCTACAATGAGCAGTTCTTC	CASSPAGVSSYNEQFF
.	TRBV3-1/TRBV3-2	.	TRBJ2-1	TGTGCCAGCAGCCCCTCCCAGCTAGCGAAGCAGTTCTTC	CASSPSQLAKQFF
.	TRBV14	.	TRBJ2-7	TGTGCCAGCAGCCGGCGGATGTGGAGGCAGCAGTACTTC	CASSRRMWRQQYF
.	TRBV28	TRBD2	TRBJ2-7	TGTGCCAGCAGTTTATATCTAGCGGATTACGAGCAGTACTTC	CASSLYLADYEQYF
once	TRBV6-5	.	TRBJ2-7	TGTGCCAGCAGCCGAAGACCCAGCGACGAGCAGTACTTC	CASSRRPSDEQYF
.	TRBV2	TRBD1	TRBJ1-2	TGTGCCAGCAGTCAGGACAGGGGTCGGGACTATGGCTACACCTTC	CASSQDRGRDYGYTF
.	TRBV9	.	TRBJ1-6	TGTGCCAGCAGCGTAGGCGGGGACAATAATTCACCCCTCCACTTT	CASSVGGDNNSPLHF
.	TRBV5-1	TRBD2	TRBJ2-1	TGCGCCAGCACTAGCGGGCTCGTTACCTACAATGAGCAGTTCTTC	CASTSGLVTYNEQFF
.	TRBV7-8	TRBD2	TRBJ2-1	TGTGCCAGCAGCTCGGGACTAGCGGGAGGGTACAATGAGCAGTTCTTC	CASSSGLAGGYNEQFF
.	TRBV12-5	TRBD1	TRBJ1-5	TGTGCTAGTGGTTCCCTGACAGGGGACAATCAGCCCCAGCATTTT	CASGSLTGDNQPQHF
.	TRBV28	TRBD1	TRBJ2-7	TGTGCCAGCAGCCAACCGGGACAGGGATCCTACGAGCAGTACTTC	CASSQPGQGSYEQYF
.	TRBV6-5	.	TRBJ1-3	TGTGCCAGCAGTTACCGAGAGGGCGGCTCTGGAAACACCATATATTTT	CASSYREGGSGNTIYF
.	TRBV3-1/TRBV3-2	.	TRBJ2-3	TGTGCCAGCAGCCAAGGGGGGAAAGGGAATACGCAGTATTTT	CASSQGGKGNTQYF
.	TRBV2	.	TRBJ2-2	TGTGCCAGCAGTGTGGGCGGAGTACCCGGGGAGCTGTTTTTT	CASSVGGVPGELFF
.	TRBV19	TRBD2	TRBJ2-5	TGTGCCAGTAGTAGCGGGAGGGAGGCGGAGACCCAGTACTTC	CASSSGREAETQYF
.	TRBV7-6	.	TRBJ2-7	TGTGCCAGCAGCTTATCGACGGGATCCTACGAGCAGTACTTC	CASSLSTGSYEQYF
.	TRBV24-1	.	TRBJ2-3	TGTGCCACCAGTGACGAAGGCACAGATACGCAGTATTTT	CATSDEGTDTQYF
.	TRBV7-3	.	TRBJ2-1	TGTGCCAGCAGCTTGGCCCAGGGTTACAATGAGCAGTTCTTC	CASSLAQGYNEQFF
.	TRBV27	TRBD1	TRBJ1-5	TGTGCCAGCAGTAGAGACTCAGGGGGCGAGGATCAGCCCCAGCATTTT	CASSRDSGGEDQPQHF
once	TRBV7-9	TRBD1	TRBJ1-6	TGTGCCAGCAGCTCGGGACAGAATAATTCACCCCTCCACTTT	CASSSGQNNSPLHF
.	TRBV28	.	TRBJ1-5	TGTGCCAGCAGTCGCCCCGTGGGGTCGTATCAGCCCCAGCATTTT	CASSRPVGSYQPQHF
.	TRBV7-2	.	TRBJ1-2	TGTGCCAGCAGCTTAGGGACGGCGTCTGTATCCTATGGCTACACCTTC	CASSLGTASVSYGYTF
.	TRBV19	TRBD2	TRBJ2-1	TGTGCCAGTAGTATCCTCGGACTAGCTCTAGAATCCTACAATGAGCAGTTCTTC	CASSILGLALESYNEQFF
.	TRBV14	.	TRBJ1-4	TGTGCCAGCAGCCGTGGGAGTCTTGCAACTAATGAAAAACTGTTTTTT	CASSRGSLATNEKLFF
once	TRBV30	.	TRBJ2-2	TGTGCCTGGAGTCGCGGGACCTCTTCCGGGGAGCTGTTTTTT	CAWSRGTSSGELFF
.	TRBV2	.	TRBJ2-5	TGTGCCAGCAGACACGGGACGTCTCAAGAGACCCAGTACTTC	CASRHGTSQETQYF
.	TRBV9	TRBD1	TRBJ1-2	TGTGCCAGCAGCGAGGGACAGGGGAATGGCTACACCTTC	CASSEGQGNGYTF
.	TRBV6-5	.	TRBJ1-6	TGTGCCAGCAGTTACGACAGAAGCTCCTATAATTCACCCCTCCACTTT	CASSYDRSSYNSPLHF
once	TRBV6-5	TRBD1	TRBJ2-1	TGTGCCAGCAGAGTCGAGGGGGCCCCGTACAATGAGCAGTTCTTC	CASRVEGAPYNEQFF
.	TRBV25-1	.	TRBJ2-5	TGTGCCAGCAGTGCCGGTAAGAGCCGCCAAGAGACCCAGTACTTC	CASSAGKSRQETQYF
.	TRBV11-2	.	TRBJ1-5	TGTGCCAGCAGCTTAGATCTGGGCAGGGACCAGCCCCAGCATTTT	CASSLDLGRDQPQHF
.	TRBV5-1	.	TRBJ1-4	TGCGCCAGCAGCAACCCACAGGGAGAGGAAAAACTGTTTTTT	CASSNPQGEEKLFF
.	TRBV18	TRBD1	TRBJ2-7	TGTGCCAGCTCCCAGGACAGGGGAGAGCCCTACGAGCAGTACTTC	CASSQDRGEPYEQYF
.	TRBV3-1/TRBV3-2	TRBD1	TRBJ2-2	TGTGCCAGCAGCCGACAGGGTGCAGGGGAGCTGTTTTTT	CASSRQGAGELFF
.	TRBV9	TRBD2	TRBJ2-1	TGTGCCAGCAGCGTGGGGCCAGGGCGGGAGCAGGGTAATGAGCAGTTCTTC	CASSVGPGREQGNEQFF
.	TRBV5-1	TRBD1	TRBJ1-1	TGCGCCAGCAGCTCAGGAACAGGGGCTGGTACTGAAGCTTTCTTT	CASSSGTGAGTEAFF
.	TRBV5-4	.	TRBJ2-7	TGTGCCAGCAGCTTGGGGACAGAGATTTACGAGCAGTACTTC	CASSLGTEIYEQYF
.	TRBV9	.	TRBJ1-1	TGTGCCAGCACTCGGAACATGAACACTGAAGCTTTCTTT	CASTRNMNTEAFF
.	TRBV5-1	TRBD1	TRBJ2-5	TGCGCCAGCAGCCCCGGGACAGTTGGGCTTCAAGAGACCCAGTACTTC	CASSPGTVGLQETQYF
.	TRBV4-2	.	TRBJ2-7	TGTGCCAGCAGCCAAGATGAGGGGCGTCCCAAGCAGTACTTC	CASSQDEGRPKQYF
.	TRBV5-4	.	TRBJ2-7	TGTGCCAGCAGCTTGGGACGGATATCTTACCCTCCCTACGAGCAGTACTTC	CASSLGRISYPPYEQYF
.	TRBV11-2	.	TRBJ2-7	TGTGCCAGCAGCTTGGAAGGGACATTTACCTACGAGCAGTACTTC	CASSLEGTFTYEQYF
.	TRBV18	.	TRBJ1-6	TGTGCCAGCTCACCTAGGTGGGATTCACCCCTCCACTTT	CASSPRWDSPLHF
.	TRBV5-1	.	TRBJ1-2	TGCGCCAGCAGCTCATCCCTGAAGGAGTATGGCTACACCTTC	CASSSSLKEYGYTF
.	TRBV3-1/TRBV3-2	.	TRBJ1-1	TGTGCCAGCAGCCAAGGGAAGGGTTGGAACACTGAAGCTTTCTTT	CASSQGKGWNTEAFF
.	TRBV7-8	.	TRBJ2-1	TGTGCCAGCAGCCCCACCTCCGGAAGATTTGATGAGCAGTTCTTC	CASSPTSGRFDEQFF
.	TRBV19	TRBD1	TRBJ1-2	TGTGCCAGTAGCAAGACAGGGGAGGGAACTTATGGCTACACCTTC	CASSKTGEGTYGYTF